This TCR beta chain was sequenced in a study of cytomegalovirus exposure and HLA in healthy donors. Study as a whole: Earlier results showed roughly 120 million unique TCR beta sequences derived from about 179 million T cells.

Both 60 Vbeta primers and 13 Jbeta primers went into the PCR. The assay was immunoSEQ multiplex PCR, and TCRdb's table has in-frame clones only and misses some. This sample has about 120,000 clones, with 70% to 80% found just once. Unmatched junction bases numbered 5, after V lost 3 bases and J lost 0 bases. There are 15 residues in the CDR3. Germline CDR1 is LNHDA and CDR2 is SQIVND (reference sequence). The V gene is TRBV19, the J gene TRBJ2-7; 7 bases align to TRBD2. This TCR was recovered from a man aged 45-65 years in good health and CMV-seropositive. Sequencing was performed on PBMCs. The CDR3 DNA reads TGTGCCAGTAGTATGCCGGGCGGGAGCTCCTACGAGCAGTACTTC. Protein sequence: CASSMPGGSSYEQYF.